A selection of T cell receptor beta chains follows, all from one sample in a study of blood T cell repertoires in COVID-19. The repertoire was sequenced with immunoSEQ multiplex PCR; TCRdb's copy has only in-frame clones and lacks some. The table has some 170,000 clones, around 76% seen once. The specimen sequenced was peripheral blood. The receptors were gathered from a woman aged 70-85 years with acute or convalescent COVID-19. The CDR3 runs from the conserved cysteine through the conserved F or W. The D gene is left open where the match is weak. The size entry is marked missing in some rows and otherwise reads once, few, many or a size class.

>TRBV19|once|TRBD1|TRBJ1-5
TGTGCCAGTAGCGGGACAGTTCGCCAGCCCCAGCATTTT
CASSGTVRQPQHF
>TRBV5-1|NA|TRBD2|TRBJ2-1
TGCGCCAGCAGCGTGACTAGCGGGAGAAACAATGAGCAGTTCTTC
CASSVTSGRNNEQFF
>TRBV30|NA|NA|TRBJ1-2
TGTGCCTGGAGTCGCGGGGATGGCTACACCTTC
CAWSRGDGYTF
>TRBV19|NA|TRBD1|TRBJ2-2
TGTGCCAGTAGCCGACTGACAGGGGAGAGCACCGGGGAGCTGTTTTTT
CASSRLTGESTGELFF
>TRBV5-1|NA|NA|TRBJ1-1
TGCGCCAGCAGCTTCGGGTATTACGCGGACACTGAAGCTTTCTTT
CASSFGYYADTEAFF
>TRBV30|NA|NA|TRBJ2-7
TGTGCCTGGAGTGTATCCGGGAGCTACGAGCAGTACTTC
CAWSVSGSYEQYF
>TRBV13|NA|NA|TRBJ1-2
TGTGCCAGCAGCTTAGAGAGAAAGGGGGGCTACACCTTC
CASSLERKGGYTF
>TRBV19|NA|NA|TRBJ1-3
TGTGCCAGCTCCCGGGGGAACACCATATATTTT
CASSRGNTIYF
>TRBV7-9|NA|NA|TRBJ1-5
TGTGCCAGCAGCCCATGGGCCGATCAGCCCCAGCATTTT
CASSPWADQPQHF
>TRBV4-3|once|NA|TRBJ2-3
TGCGCCAGCAGCCAAGAGGCAGGGCCCGATACGCAGTATTTT
CASSQEAGPDTQYF
>TRBV2|NA|TRBD2|TRBJ2-1
TGTGCCAGCAGTCCTAGCGGGAGCGGAGACAATGAGCAGTTCTTC
CASSPSGSGDNEQFF
>TRBV5-1|once|NA|TRBJ1-1
TGCGCCAGCAGCTTGGAAGAGGGCACTGAAGCTTTCTTT
CASSLEEGTEAFF
>TRBV19|once|TRBD1|TRBJ2-3
TGTGCCAGTACACAGGGGATCTCCACAGATACGCAGTATTTT
CASTQGISTDTQYF
>TRBV27|NA|TRBD2|TRBJ2-7
TGTGCCAGCAGACCGGGACTAGCGGGTTACGAGCAGTACTTC
CASRPGLAGYEQYF
>TRBV4-3|NA|NA|TRBJ1-2
TGCGCCAGCAGCCAAGATGGCAGTCGTGGCTACACCTTC
CASSQDGSRGYTF
>TRBV3-1/TRBV3-2|NA|NA|TRBJ1-2
TGTGCCAGCAGCCAAGAACCCCGGGTTGGGGGCTACACCTTC
CASSQEPRVGGYTF
>TRBV5-1|few|TRBD2|TRBJ2-1
TGCGCCAGCAGCTGGATTCTAGCGGGAGGCCTAGACAATGAGCAGTTCTTC
CASSWILAGGLDNEQFF
>TRBV29-1|NA|NA|TRBJ2-7
TGCAGCGTTGAACCGGGCCCGGGATTGGGCGAGCAGTACTTC
CSVEPGPGLGEQYF
>TRBV5-6|NA|TRBD1|TRBJ2-3
TGTGCCAGCAGCTTGGGAAGGGGGCTCTGGGACACAGATACGCAGTATTTT
CASSLGRGLWDTDTQYF
>TRBV5-1|NA|NA|TRBJ1-1
TGCGCCAGCAGCTTGCTACAGGCGAACACTGAAGCTTTCTTT
CASSLLQANTEAFF
>TRBV5-1|NA|TRBD1|TRBJ1-2
TGCGCCAGCAGCTTGGACGGGACAGGGCGTGGCTACACCTTC
CASSLDGTGRGYTF
>TRBV5-4|few|NA|TRBJ2-2
TGTGCCAGCAGCAACCAACATTCGAACACCGGGGAGCTGTTTTTT
CASSNQHSNTGELFF
>TRBV28|NA|TRBD1|TRBJ1-1
TGTGCCAGCAGTTTACCTAACAGGGGAGAAGCTTTCTTT
CASSLPNRGEAFF
>TRBV29-1|NA|TRBD1|TRBJ2-3
TGCAGCGTTTCCCGACAGGGAGCTCGAGATACGCAGTATTTT
CSVSRQGARDTQYF
>TRBV28|NA|NA|TRBJ1-3
TGTGCCAGCAGGGGGACAAGTGGAAACACCATATATTTT
CASRGTSGNTIYF
>TRBV12-3/TRBV12-4|few|NA|TRBJ1-5
TGTGCCAGCAGCTTGGGACTGATCGCACATTTT
CASSLGLIAHF
>TRBV9|NA|TRBD2|TRBJ2-2
TGTGCCAGCAGCCAAACTAGCGGGAGTAGCGGGGAGCTGTTTTTT
CASSQTSGSSGELFF
>TRBV18|NA|NA|TRBJ2-5
TGTGCCAGCTCACAAAGGGGTCTGCAAGAGACCCAGTACTTC
CASSQRGLQETQYF
>TRBV15|few|NA|TRBJ1-4
TGTGCCACCAGCAGGGACTCTAACGCAAATGAAAAACTGTTTTTT
CATSRDSNANEKLFF
>TRBV14|NA|NA|TRBJ2-4
TGTGCCAGCAGCCTGACAGTGGGAAGAACCACATCCAAAAACATTCAGTACTTC
CASSLTVGRTTSKNIQYF
>TRBV5-6|NA|NA|TRBJ2-1
TGTGCCAGCAGCTTGAGGGGGACCGGGGGGTACAATGAGCAGTTCTTC
CASSLRGTGGYNEQFF
>TRBV7-2|NA|NA|TRBJ2-2
TGTGCCAGCAGCGGAGGCAAGGAGACCGGAACCGGGGAGCTGTTTTTT
CASSGGKETGTGELFF
>TRBV6-5|NA|NA|TRBJ2-7
TGTGCCAGCACCAGGGCGGGGTCCTACGAGCAGTACTTC
CASTRAGSYEQYF
>TRBV5-1|NA|NA|TRBJ1-5
TGCGCCAGCAGCCAAGACGGGACACCAGATCAGCCCCAGCATTTT
CASSQDGTPDQPQHF
>TRBV19|NA|NA|TRBJ1-1
TGTGCCAGTAAAATTGGGGGCGGGAGGACGGTAGAAGCTTTCTTT
CASKIGGGRTVEAFF
>TRBV28|NA|TRBD1|TRBJ1-5
TGTGCCAGCAGACGACAGGGGGGTATTCAGCCCCAGCATTTT
CASRRQGGIQPQHF
>TRBV29-1|NA|NA|TRBJ1-1
TGCAGCGCCACTCGTGGGGGGTGGGATGAAGCTTTCTTT
CSATRGGWDEAFF
>TRBV6-5|NA|TRBD2|TRBJ2-3
TGTGCCAGCAGGACGGGACTAGCTTCAGATACGCAGTATTTT
CASRTGLASDTQYF
>TRBV19|once|NA|TRBJ1-2
TGTGCCAGTAGTATAGATGGGGACTCTACGACCTATGGCTACACCTTC
CASSIDGDSTTYGYTF
>TRBV9|NA|TRBD2|TRBJ2-3
TGTGCCAGCAGCGTACCTAGCGGCGGGGCTACGCAGTATTTT
CASSVPSGGATQYF
>TRBV5-1|NA|TRBD2|TRBJ2-1
TGCGCCAGCAGCTTAGCGGGACTAGCGGGAACTGATGAGCAGTTCTTC
CASSLAGLAGTDEQFF
>TRBV5-1|NA|TRBD1|TRBJ2-7
TGCGCCAGCAGCTTGGGGGGACAGGACTCCTACGAGCAGTACTTC
CASSLGGQDSYEQYF
>TRBV7-5|once|NA|TRBJ2-7
TGTGCCAGAACCGCCGGGAGGGTGGACGAGCAGTACTTC
CARTAGRVDEQYF
>TRBV19|NA|NA|TRBJ1-2
TGTGCCAGTAGTGCAACAGGGATCTATGGCTACACCTTC
CASSATGIYGYTF
>TRBV4-3|NA|NA|TRBJ1-4
TGCGCCAGCAGCCAAGAACCGGGGACAACTAATGAAAAACTGTTTTTT
CASSQEPGTTNEKLFF
>TRBV7-3|NA|TRBD1|TRBJ1-3
TGTGCCAGCAGCTTGACAGGGGGCGCGGATGGAAACACCATATATTTT
CASSLTGGADGNTIYF
>TRBV6-5|NA|NA|TRBJ1-1
TGTGCCAGCAGTATAAGCCCGCGGAACGCTGAAGCTTTCTTT
CASSISPRNAEAFF
>TRBV7-9|NA|NA|TRBJ2-7
TGTGCCAGCAGCTTGGACACCTTAAGCCCCCACTTC
CASSLDTLSPHF
>TRBV28|NA|NA|TRBJ2-3
TGTGCCAGCAGCTTACCCGGGACTGAAGTGAATACGCAGTATTTT
CASSLPGTEVNTQYF
>TRBV2|NA|TRBD1|TRBJ2-2
TGTGCCAGCGGGCGCGGGACAGGGAACACCGGGGAGCTGTTTTTT
CASGRGTGNTGELFF
>TRBV6-4|NA|NA|TRBJ1-5
TGTGCCAGCAGTGACTCGGCACGGTCGGGAAATCAGCCCCAGCATTTT
CASSDSARSGNQPQHF
>TRBV16|NA|NA|TRBJ2-7
TGTGCCAGCAGCCAGGAGGCACGCCACTACGAGCAGTACTTC
CASSQEARHYEQYF
>TRBV19|NA|NA|TRBJ1-1
TGTGCCAGTAGTAGAACAGGGCTCCGGGGGAACACTGAAGCTTTCTTT
CASSRTGLRGNTEAFF
>TRBV15|NA|TRBD1|TRBJ2-7
TGTGCCACCAGCAGAACTGGCGAACGACAGGGTAGTATCCGGCCGGCCTACGAGCAGTACTTC
CATSRTGERQGSIRPAYEQYF
>TRBV10-1|NA|NA|TRBJ1-6
TGCGCCAGCAGTGAGTCCAGGCGAGAATCACCCCTCCACTTT
CASSESRRESPLHF
>TRBV7-2|NA|TRBD2|TRBJ2-3
TGTGCCAGCAGCACATCGGGACTAGCGGGGGGGGATACGCAGTATTTT
CASSTSGLAGGDTQYF
>TRBV5-4|NA|NA|TRBJ2-4
TGTGCCAGCAGCATACCGGGAGAAAACATTCAGTACTTC
CASSIPGENIQYF
>TRBV6-5|NA|TRBD1|TRBJ1-2
TGTGCCAGCAGTTACCAACCGTCAGGGGGAGGCTATGGCTACACCTTC
CASSYQPSGGGYGYTF
>TRBV30|NA|TRBD1|TRBJ1-2
TGTGCCTGGAGCGGGACAGGGGTTATTGGCTACACCTTC
CAWSGTGVIGYTF
>TRBV6-6|NA|NA|TRBJ2-7
TGTGCCAGCAGTTACCCACCAGCCTACGAGCAGTACTTC
CASSYPPAYEQYF